The 24 T cell receptor beta chains listed next were all sequenced from one sample in a study of T cell repertoires in cytomegalovirus infection. TCRdb redid the calling of the reads with MiXCR, one entry per CDR3 protein. The sample records 360,000 or so distinct CDR3 sequences, about 34% being singletons. The antigens these receptors bind are not known. The source material was cultured PBMCs, sampled from culture after CMV antigen stimulation. The receptors were gathered from a human donor in good health (CMV status not recorded). Some clones in this sample may be carry-over from other donors' samples.

This clonotype came up a few times. This chain joins TRBV12-3 or TRBV12-4 and TRBJ1-1, with D hard to call. This CDR3 spans 11 amino acids. Trimming stripped 4 bases from V and 10 bases from J, with 10 bases between. The chain's CDR3 is CASSSLGRAFF. In DNA, the CDR3 is TGTGCCAGCAGTTCCCTTGGGAGAGCTTTCTTT.

Notes on this clonotype: A much bigger clone sits one base away, suggesting this may be a read error. V and J are TRBV12-5 and TRBJ2-1, with no clear D. The CDR3 is 13 residues long. Germline V gene data show CDR1 as LGHNT and CDR2 as FRNRAP. CDR3 protein: CASGLAGANEQLF. The CDR3 nucleotides read TGTGCTAGTGGTTTGGCCGGCGCCAATGAGCAGTTGTTC.

The chain uses TRBV27 and TRBJ2-2, with TRBD2 matching 8 bases. Germline CDR1 is MNHEY and CDR2 is SMNVEV (reference sequence). With 2 bases clipped from V and 1 base from J, the junction kept 6 bases outside the gene matches. The CDR3 runs to 17 residues. The CDR3 nucleotides read TGTGCCAGCAGTTTAGAACTAGCGGATCTGAACACCGGGGAGCTGTTTTTT. Its protein is CASSLELADLNTGELFF.

The gene calls are TRBV28 and TRBJ2-5, with a possible D match to TRBD1 (6 bases). V was cut by 5 bases and J by 12 bases, with 25 bases left in between. This CDR3 spans 15 amino acids. Germline loops: CDR1 MDHEN, CDR2 SYDVKM. This CDR3 is CASSPTGYPRGEKYF. In DNA, the CDR3 is TGTGCCAGCAGTCCCACCGGGTACCCCAGGGGTGAGAAGTACTTC.

The CDR3 DNA reads as TGCGCCAGCAGCCAAAGCGACAACAGGGGAGGGTACGGCTACACCTTC. This sequence encodes CASSQSDNRGGYGYTF. V usage is TRBV4-3 and J usage is TRBJ1-2, with 7 nucleotides matching TRBD1. Trimming at V came to 2 bases and at J to 8 bases, leaving 14 bases not matched to a gene. Germline V gene data show CDR1 as LGHNA and CDR2 as YSLEER. This CDR3 is built from 16 residues.

The chain uses TRBV5-1 and TRBJ2-3; unclear D gene. Germline V gene data show CDR1 as SGHRS and CDR2 as YFSETQ. CDR3 length equals 13 residues. Trimming pared 0 bases from V and 12 bases from J, leaving 14 bases between. The CDR3: CASSLAERTQQYF. In DNA, the CDR3 is TGCGCCAGCAGCTTGGCCGAGCGTACCCAACAGTATTTT.

This clonotype was detected only a few times. This chain uses TRBV6-2 or TRBV6-3 with TRBJ2-6, with D possibly TRBD1 on 5 matching bases. Germline CDR1 MNHEY, CDR2 SVGEGT. The CDR3 has 15 residues. V lost 2 bases and J lost 2, with 7 bases in between. As DNA, the CDR3 is TGTGCCAGCAGTTACCAGGGTACTGGGGCCAACGTCCTGACTTTC. Its protein product is CASSYQGTGANVLTF.

V usage is TRBV20-1 and J usage is TRBJ1-5; D unclear. Germline assignment: CDR1 DFQATT and CDR2 SNEGSKA (reference sequence). V was trimmed by 2 bases and J by 2 bases, leaving 10 bases between them. The CDR3 has 14 amino acids. The DNA for the CDR3 is TGCAGTGCTAGATCCAGGCTGGGCAATCAGCCCCAGCATTTT. Translated, it gives CSARSRLGNQPQHF.

This chain uses TRBV11-2 with TRBJ2-1; 8 nucleotides agree with TRBD2. Trimming removed 5 bases from V and 8 bases from J; junction bases left unmatched: 11. The CDR3 loop spans 15 amino acids. Germline CDR1 and CDR2: SGHAT and FQNNGV. The CDR3 reads CASSPPLGLADEQFF. CDR3 in DNA: TGTGCCAGCAGCCCTCCACTTGGACTAGCAGATGAGCAGTTCTTC.

V and J are TRBV7-6 and TRBJ2-1, with unresolved D. The germline V gene encodes CDR1 SGHVS and CDR2 FNYEAQ. V lost 5 bases, J lost 0 bases, and 11 bases lay in between. This CDR3 spans 15 amino acids. The CDR3: CASSPELSSYNEQFF. CDR3 sequence (DNA): TGTGCCAGCAGCCCAGAACTTAGCTCCTACAATGAGCAGTTCTTC.

This clonotype was seen a handful of times. The chain recombines TRBV7-2 with TRBJ2-5; 7 bases align to TRBD2. Germline V gene data show CDR1 as SGHTA and CDR2 as FQGNSA. V lost 5 bases and J lost 3; bases outside the gene matches: 12. This CDR3 contains 16 residues. CDR3 bases: TGTGCCAGCAGCAGTTTTCGCCCCAGCGGGGAAGAGACCCAGTACTTC. Amino acids: CASSSFRPSGEETQYF.

V gene TRBV7-9 combines with J gene TRBJ1-3; no reliable D call. V was trimmed by 2 bases and J by 2 bases, leaving 10 bases between them. The CDR3 is 15 amino acids. Germline CDR1 is SEHNR and CDR2 is FQNEAQ (reference sequence). This CDR3 reads CASSLTLKTGNTIYF. Written as DNA, the CDR3 is TGTGCCAGCAGCTTAACCTTGAAAACTGGAAACACCATATATTTT.

The chain couples TRBV2 to TRBJ2-3, with D uncertain. Germline CDR1 and CDR2: SNHLY and FYNNEI. With 6 bases removed from V and 4 bases from J, the gap between germline ends came to 8 bases. This CDR3 is built from 12 residues. As DNA, the CDR3 is TGTGCCAGCAGGGTAGAATCAGATACGCAGTATTTT. This sequence encodes CASRVESDTQYF.

This chain joins TRBV7-3 and TRBJ1-1; D remains unclear. This CDR3 spans 15 amino acids. Germline V gene data show CDR1 as SGHTA and CDR2 as FQGTGA. Trimming shortened V by 5 bases and J by 8 bases, and 21 bases separated the two germline ends. The CDR3 spells CASSPGGSPQREAFF. The CDR3 DNA sequence: TGTGCCAGCAGCCCCGGCGGGAGCCCTCAAAGGGAAGCTTTCTTT. Full variable domain (rest looked up from reference TRBV7-3 and TRBJ1-1): GAGVSQTPSNKVTEKGKYVELRCDPISGHTALYWYRQSLGQGPEFLIYFQGTGAADDSGLPNDRFFAVRPEGSVSTLKIQRTERGDSAVYLCASSPGGSPQREAFFGQGTRLTVV.

The rearrangement uses TRBV6-5 and TRBJ2-7; no reliable D call. The ends were cut back, 7 bases at V and 0 bases at J, with 4 bases in the middle. The CDR3 is 11 amino acids. CDR1 is MNHEY and CDR2 is SVGAGI in the germline V gene. CDR3 amino acids: CASTNSYEQYF. The CDR3 bases are TGTGCCAGCACCAACTCCTACGAGCAGTACTTC.

The chain couples TRBV12-3 or TRBV12-4 to TRBJ2-1; 11 nucleotides line up with TRBD2. V shed 5 bases and J 5 bases; nucleotides not matched to a gene: 11. The CDR3 spans 17 residues. The CDR3 sequence is CASSPWVAGGNHNEQFF. CDR3 in DNA: TGTGCCAGCAGTCCATGGGTAGCGGGAGGGAATCACAATGAGCAGTTCTTC.

Ten or more counts support this clonotype. The V and J genes are TRBV11-2 and TRBJ1-1; 8 bases map to TRBD1. V was clipped by 5 bases and J by 3 bases; unmatched bases: 5. Germline CDR1 is SGHAT and CDR2 is FQNNGV. This CDR3 has 14 residues. The CDR3 DNA reads as TGTGCCAGCAGCCCCGGACAGGGCTACACTGAAGCTTTCTTT. This sequence encodes CASSPGQGYTEAFF.

The chain uses TRBV4-1 and TRBJ2-2, with TRBD2 identical over 7 bases. Germline V gene sequence: CDR1 MGHRA, CDR2 YSYEKL. The V segment lost 1 base and the J segment 7 bases; nucleotides outside the gene matches: 12. CDR3 length: 17 amino acids. The CDR3 DNA reads TGCGCCAGCAGCCAAGGTTGGTCTAGCGGTTCGAACGGGGAGCTGTTTTTT. Its translation is CASSQGWSSGSNGELFF.

The gene calls are TRBV4-3 and TRBJ2-4; TRBD2 matches at 8 bases. In germline, CDR1 is LGHNA, CDR2 YSLEER. V gave up 2 bases and J gave up 8 bases; unmatched junction bases: 17. CDR3 length: 18 amino acids. The CDR3 coding sequence is TGCGCCAGCAGCCAATCTCTTCCCATAGCGGGAACCGTACACATTCAGTACTTC. The encoded protein is CASSQSLPIAGTVHIQYF.

This clonotype was detected only a few times. The V gene is TRBV11-2, the J gene TRBJ2-7; 8 nucleotides align to TRBD1. Germline lookup yields CDR1 SGHAT and CDR2 FQNNGV. The CDR3 consists of 16 residues. The V gene end was trimmed by 1 base and the J gene end by 3 bases; junction bases not matched to a gene: 8. This CDR3 is CASSLVQGAGYYEQYV. As DNA, the CDR3 is TGTGCCAGCAGCTTAGTCCAGGGGGCTGGATACTACGAGCAGTACGTC.

This rearrangement joins TRBV12-3 or TRBV12-4 to TRBJ2-7; TRBD1 agrees at 7 bases. There are 13 residues in the CDR3. J gave up 2 bases and V 7 bases, and 5 bases lay outside the gene matches. CDR3 protein: CASTQGTAYEQYF. The CDR3 DNA reads TGTGCCAGCACCCAAGGGACAGCCTACGAGCAGTACTTC.

V gene TRBV4-3 combines with J gene TRBJ1-2; 10 nucleotides agree with TRBD1. The CDR3 is 15 residues long. The V and J ends lost 0 bases and 6 bases, in that order; junction bases with no gene match: 4. Germline-derived CDR1 and CDR2 are LGHNA and YSLEER. The CDR3 loop is CASSQERGQGNGYTF. CDR3 DNA: TGCGCCAGCAGCCAAGAACGGGGACAGGGGAATGGCTACACCTTC.

The chain combines TRBV2 with TRBJ2-1; D gene unclear. Germline V gene lookup returns CDR1 SNHLY and CDR2 FYNNEI. V was trimmed by 11 bases and J by 0 bases, leaving 17 bases between them. This CDR3 spans 15 amino acids. CDR3 sequence (DNA): TGTGCCGGAGCTAAGGGTTCGAGCTCCTACAATGAGCAGTTCTTC. It yields the protein CAGAKGSSSYNEQFF.

V is TRBV7-8 and J is TRBJ2-1; the D gene is possibly TRBD1 (6 bases). The germline V and J ends were trimmed by 2 bases and 3 bases, with 11 bases remaining between them. The germline gives CDR1 SGHVS, CDR2 FQNEAQ. The CDR3 has 15 amino acids. CDR3 sequence: CASSLRDRFYNEQFF. The DNA for the CDR3 is TGTGCCAGCAGCTTAAGAGACAGGTTCTACAATGAGCAGTTCTTC. Full variable domain (missing parts from reference TRBV7-8 and TRBJ2-1): GAGVSQSPRYKVAKRGQDVALRCDPISGHVSLFWYQQALGQGPEFLTYFQNEAQLDKSGLPSDRFFAERPEGSVSTLKIQRTQQEDSAVYLCASSLRDRFYNEQFFGPGTRLTVL.